The T cell receptor beta chain under discussion was sequenced for a study of cytomegalovirus exposure and HLA in healthy donors. About the study: A preliminary data release comprised roughly 85 million unique TCRs obtained from HLA-typed donors.

As to this clone: Its antigen is still unknown.

Findings of the study overall: Cytomegalovirus status was reportedly diagnosed by the classifier with high specificity and sensitivity.

Germline CDR1 is MNHGY and CDR2 is SVAAGI. J gave up 0 bases and V 5 bases, and 5 bases lay outside the gene matches. The CDR3 contains 15 residues. Researchers ran the PCR with 60 Vbeta and 13 Jbeta primers. Using immunoSEQ multiplex PCR, the repertoire was profiled, and TCRdb retains in-frame clones only, with some absent. The sample carries 100,000 to 150,000 clones, 81% recorded once. The gene calls are TRBV6-9 and TRBJ2-7; 9 bases fit TRBD2. The sample comprised PBMCs. This clonotype was sampled from a man aged 18-30 years in good health and CMV-seropositive. The DNA of the CDR3 is TGTGCCAGCAGTCTCCTAGCGGGACCCTCCTACGAGCAGTACTTC. Its translation: CASSLLAGPSYEQYF.